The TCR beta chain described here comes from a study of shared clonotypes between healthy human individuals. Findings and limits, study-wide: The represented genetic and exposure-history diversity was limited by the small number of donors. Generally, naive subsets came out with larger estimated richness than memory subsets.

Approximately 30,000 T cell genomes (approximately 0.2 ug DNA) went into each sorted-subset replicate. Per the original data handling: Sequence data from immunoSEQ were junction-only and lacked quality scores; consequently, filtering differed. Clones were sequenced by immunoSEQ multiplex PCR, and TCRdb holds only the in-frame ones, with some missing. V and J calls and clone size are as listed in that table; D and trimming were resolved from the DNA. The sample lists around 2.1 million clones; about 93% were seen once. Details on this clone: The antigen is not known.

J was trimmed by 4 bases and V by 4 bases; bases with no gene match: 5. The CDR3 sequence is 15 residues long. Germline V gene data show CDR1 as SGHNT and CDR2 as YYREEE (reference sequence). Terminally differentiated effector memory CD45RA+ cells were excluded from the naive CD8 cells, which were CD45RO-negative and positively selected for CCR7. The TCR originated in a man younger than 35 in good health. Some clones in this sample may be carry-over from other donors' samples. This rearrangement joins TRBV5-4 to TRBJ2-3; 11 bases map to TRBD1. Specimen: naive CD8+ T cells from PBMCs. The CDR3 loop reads CASSPGQGASDTQYF. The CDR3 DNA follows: TGTGCCAGCAGCCCTGGACAGGGGGCGTCAGATACGCAGTATTTT.